The rows below give T cell receptor beta chains drawn from one sample of a study of blood T cell repertoires in COVID-19. Data came from immunoSEQ multiplex PCR; TCRdb stores just in-frame clones and leaves some out. The table includes 180,000 or so clones, 81% detected once. Material: peripheral blood. Receptor source: a woman aged 40-49 years with COVID-19, enrolled during active disease. CDR3s include the opening cysteine and the closing phenylalanine or tryptophan. A D gene is named only where the DNA matches it firmly. Size tells how often a clone was seen (once, few, many) or the class of an expanded clone, and some rows leave it out.

v_gene: TRBV4-2
d_gene: TRBD1
j_gene: TRBJ2-1
abundance: -
CDR3nt: TGTGCCAGCAGCGTCGACAGGGGAGGCTACAATGAGCAGTTCTTC
CDR3aa: CASSVDRGGYNEQFF

v_gene: TRBV6-5
d_gene: TRBD1
j_gene: TRBJ2-7
abundance: -
CDR3nt: TGTGCCAGCAGCCCGGGACAGCCGTACGAGCAGTACTTC
CDR3aa: CASSPGQPYEQYF

v_gene: TRBV7-8
d_gene: -
j_gene: TRBJ1-4
abundance: -
CDR3nt: TGTGCCAGCAGCCCAGCAGGGGCGTGGGAAAAACTGTTTTTT
CDR3aa: CASSPAGAWEKLFF

v_gene: TRBV2
d_gene: TRBD1
j_gene: TRBJ1-5
abundance: few
CDR3nt: TGTGCCAGTGATCTCGGACAGGGTCTTCAGCCCCAGCATTTT
CDR3aa: CASDLGQGLQPQHF

v_gene: TRBV12-5
d_gene: TRBD1
j_gene: TRBJ2-6
abundance: once
CDR3nt: TGTGCTAGTGGTTTGGTCCTTGGGACAGGGGCCGAGGGTGGGGCCAACGTCCTGACTTTC
CDR3aa: CASGLVLGTGAEGGANVLTF

v_gene: TRBV28
d_gene: -
j_gene: TRBJ1-1
abundance: -
CDR3nt: TGTGCCATAGGGGTCCCCATGAACACTGAAGCTTTCTTT
CDR3aa: CAIGVPMNTEAFF

v_gene: TRBV27
d_gene: -
j_gene: TRBJ1-1
abundance: -
CDR3nt: TGTGCCAGCAGTTTCGTAGTAAACACTGAAGCTTTCTTT
CDR3aa: CASSFVVNTEAFF

v_gene: TRBV13
d_gene: -
j_gene: TRBJ1-1
abundance: -
CDR3nt: TGTGCCAGCAGCTTTACGGTTAACACTGAAGCTTTCTTT
CDR3aa: CASSFTVNTEAFF

v_gene: TRBV2
d_gene: -
j_gene: TRBJ2-7
abundance: few
CDR3nt: TGTGCCAGCAGAGGAGAGAGGTATGGGGAGCAGTACTTC
CDR3aa: CASRGERYGEQYF

v_gene: TRBV30
d_gene: TRBD1
j_gene: TRBJ1-2
abundance: -
CDR3nt: TGTGCCTGGCGGACAGGGGGTACTAACTATGGCTACACCTTC
CDR3aa: CAWRTGGTNYGYTF

v_gene: TRBV3-1/TRBV3-2
d_gene: TRBD1
j_gene: TRBJ2-5
abundance: -
CDR3nt: TGTGCCAGCAGCCAAGCGACAGGGTTTGGGGAGACCCAGTACTTC
CDR3aa: CASSQATGFGETQYF

v_gene: TRBV7-2
d_gene: TRBD2
j_gene: TRBJ2-5
abundance: -
CDR3nt: TGTGCCAGCAGCTTAGGGGGGGGTCGCGGGCGTCAAGAGACCCAGTACTTC
CDR3aa: CASSLGGGRGRQETQYF

v_gene: TRBV18
d_gene: -
j_gene: TRBJ2-1
abundance: -
CDR3nt: TGTGCCAGCTCCCCCAGCAGGGGTAGTTCCTACAATGAGCAGTTCTTC
CDR3aa: CASSPSRGSSYNEQFF

v_gene: TRBV6-5
d_gene: -
j_gene: TRBJ2-3
abundance: -
CDR3nt: TGTGCCAGCAGTTATTCCGGGTGGAGCGACACAGATACGCAGTATTTT
CDR3aa: CASSYSGWSDTDTQYF

v_gene: TRBV4-1
d_gene: -
j_gene: TRBJ1-5
abundance: few
CDR3nt: TGCGCCAGCAGCCTTTATTTTCCAGGGCTCGAGCAGCCCCAGCATTTT
CDR3aa: CASSLYFPGLEQPQHF

v_gene: TRBV7-3
d_gene: TRBD2
j_gene: TRBJ2-1
abundance: -
CDR3nt: TGTGCCAGCAGTCCACCGGGGGGACTATCCTACAATGAGCAGTTCTTC
CDR3aa: CASSPPGGLSYNEQFF

v_gene: TRBV3-1/TRBV3-2
d_gene: -
j_gene: TRBJ1-4
abundance: -
CDR3nt: TGTGCCAGCAGCCAACCAGCTTCAGGGAGGTTGGGGGAAAAACTGTTTTTT
CDR3aa: CASSQPASGRLGEKLFF

v_gene: TRBV10-2
d_gene: -
j_gene: TRBJ2-5
abundance: -
CDR3nt: TGCGCCAGCAGTGCGGGACTGCCCATGGAGACCCAGTACTTC
CDR3aa: CASSAGLPMETQYF

v_gene: TRBV2
d_gene: -
j_gene: TRBJ2-2
abundance: -
CDR3nt: TGTGCCAGCAGTGAAGCGTCAGGGCCCGGGGAGCTGTTTTTT
CDR3aa: CASSEASGPGELFF

v_gene: TRBV27
d_gene: TRBD1
j_gene: TRBJ1-2
abundance: -
CDR3nt: TGTGCCAGCTTCGGGACAGACTCTCTCGGCTATGGCTACACCTTC
CDR3aa: CASFGTDSLGYGYTF

v_gene: TRBV9
d_gene: -
j_gene: TRBJ1-6
abundance: -
CDR3nt: TGTGCCAGCAGCCAGGAAGATGGTTCACCCCTCCACTTT
CDR3aa: CASSQEDGSPLHF

v_gene: TRBV3-1/TRBV3-2
d_gene: -
j_gene: TRBJ2-3
abundance: once
CDR3nt: TGTGCCAGCAGCCCCTGGCGGGCTAGCTCAGATACGCAGTATTTT
CDR3aa: CASSPWRASSDTQYF

v_gene: TRBV27
d_gene: -
j_gene: TRBJ1-6
abundance: -
CDR3nt: TGTGCCAGCAGTTTGGAGGGGGGGTGGCCTTCACCCCTCCACTTT
CDR3aa: CASSLEGGWPSPLHF

v_gene: TRBV18
d_gene: -
j_gene: TRBJ1-1
abundance: -
CDR3nt: TGTGCCAGCTCACCCCAGGGGAGGAACACTGAAGCTTTCTTT
CDR3aa: CASSPQGRNTEAFF

v_gene: TRBV6-1
d_gene: TRBD1
j_gene: TRBJ1-6
abundance: -
CDR3nt: TGTGCCAGCAGTGAGGGCGCTAAGGGGGCGTCACCCCTCCACTTT
CDR3aa: CASSEGAKGASPLHF

v_gene: TRBV5-6
d_gene: TRBD2
j_gene: TRBJ2-7
abundance: -
CDR3nt: TGTGCCAGCAGCCCCAACCTCGGACTAGCGGGACGGAGCGAGCAGTACTTC
CDR3aa: CASSPNLGLAGRSEQYF

v_gene: TRBV11-2
d_gene: -
j_gene: TRBJ2-5
abundance: few
CDR3nt: TGTGCCAGCAGCTTCGGGCGGAGCGGAACCCAGTACTTC
CDR3aa: CASSFGRSGTQYF

v_gene: TRBV6-5
d_gene: TRBD1
j_gene: TRBJ1-2
abundance: -
CDR3nt: TGTGCCAGCAGTTACAATGAGGGGGCGAGCTATGGCTACACCTTC
CDR3aa: CASSYNEGASYGYTF

v_gene: TRBV12-3/TRBV12-4
d_gene: TRBD1
j_gene: TRBJ1-1
abundance: -
CDR3nt: TGTGCCAGCAGCTTAGGACAGGGCCGTGGGGCTTTCTTT
CDR3aa: CASSLGQGRGAFF

v_gene: TRBV3-1/TRBV3-2
d_gene: -
j_gene: TRBJ1-2
abundance: -
CDR3nt: TGTGCCAGCAGCCAAGGGAGCAGGGGAGGCTACACCTTC
CDR3aa: CASSQGSRGGYTF

v_gene: TRBV10-1
d_gene: -
j_gene: TRBJ1-2
abundance: few
CDR3nt: TGCGCCAGCAGTGAGTACAGGGACTATGGCTACACCTTC
CDR3aa: CASSEYRDYGYTF